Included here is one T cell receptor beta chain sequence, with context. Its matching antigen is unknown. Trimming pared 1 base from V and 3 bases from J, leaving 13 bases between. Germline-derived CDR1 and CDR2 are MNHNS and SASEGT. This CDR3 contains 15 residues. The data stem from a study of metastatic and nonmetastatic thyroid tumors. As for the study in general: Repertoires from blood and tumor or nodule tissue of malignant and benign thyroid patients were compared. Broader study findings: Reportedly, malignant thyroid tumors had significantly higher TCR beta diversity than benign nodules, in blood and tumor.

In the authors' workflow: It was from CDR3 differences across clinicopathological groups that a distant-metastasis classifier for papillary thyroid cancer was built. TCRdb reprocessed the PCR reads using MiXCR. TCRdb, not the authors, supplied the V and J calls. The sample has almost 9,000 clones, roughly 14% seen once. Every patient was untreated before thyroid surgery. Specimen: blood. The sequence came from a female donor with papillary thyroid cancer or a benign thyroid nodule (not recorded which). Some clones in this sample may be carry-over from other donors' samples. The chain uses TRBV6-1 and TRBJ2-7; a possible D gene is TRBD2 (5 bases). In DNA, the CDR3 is TGTGCCAGCAGTGAAGTGCCCAGAGGGTACTACGAGCAGTACTTC. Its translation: CASSEVPRGYYEQYF.